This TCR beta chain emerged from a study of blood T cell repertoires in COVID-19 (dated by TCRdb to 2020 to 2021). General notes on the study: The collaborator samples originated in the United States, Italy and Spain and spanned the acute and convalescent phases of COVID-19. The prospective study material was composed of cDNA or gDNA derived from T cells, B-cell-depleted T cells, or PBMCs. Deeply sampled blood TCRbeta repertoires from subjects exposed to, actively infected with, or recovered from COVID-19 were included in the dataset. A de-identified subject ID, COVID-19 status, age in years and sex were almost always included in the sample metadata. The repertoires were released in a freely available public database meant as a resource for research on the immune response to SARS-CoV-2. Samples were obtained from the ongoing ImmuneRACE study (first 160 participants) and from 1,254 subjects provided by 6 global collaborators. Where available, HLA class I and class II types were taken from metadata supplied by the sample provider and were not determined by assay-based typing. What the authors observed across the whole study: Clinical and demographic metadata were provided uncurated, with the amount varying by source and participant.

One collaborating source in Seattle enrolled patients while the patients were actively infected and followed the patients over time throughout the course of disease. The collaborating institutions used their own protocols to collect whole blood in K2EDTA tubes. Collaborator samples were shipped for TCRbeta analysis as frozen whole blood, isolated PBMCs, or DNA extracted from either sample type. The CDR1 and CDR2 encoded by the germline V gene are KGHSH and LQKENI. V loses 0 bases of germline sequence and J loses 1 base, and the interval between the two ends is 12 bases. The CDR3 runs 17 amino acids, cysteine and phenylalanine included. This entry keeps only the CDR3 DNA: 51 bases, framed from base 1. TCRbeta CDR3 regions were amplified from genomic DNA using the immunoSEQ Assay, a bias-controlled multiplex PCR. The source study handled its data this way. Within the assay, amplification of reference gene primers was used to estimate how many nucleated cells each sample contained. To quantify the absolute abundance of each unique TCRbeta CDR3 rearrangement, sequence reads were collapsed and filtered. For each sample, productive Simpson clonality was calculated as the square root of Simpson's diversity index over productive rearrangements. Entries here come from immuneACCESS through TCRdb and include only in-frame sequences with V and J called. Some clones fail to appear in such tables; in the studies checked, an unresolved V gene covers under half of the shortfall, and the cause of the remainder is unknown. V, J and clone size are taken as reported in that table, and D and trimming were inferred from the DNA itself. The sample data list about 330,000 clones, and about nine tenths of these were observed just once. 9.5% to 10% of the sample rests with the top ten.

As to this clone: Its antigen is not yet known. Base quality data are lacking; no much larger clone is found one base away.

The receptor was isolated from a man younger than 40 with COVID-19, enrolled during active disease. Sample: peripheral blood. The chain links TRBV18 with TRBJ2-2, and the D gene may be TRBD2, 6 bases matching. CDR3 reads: CASSPPTLARNTGELFF. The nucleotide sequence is TGTGCCAGCTCACCACCGACCCTAGCGAGGAACACCGGGGAGCTGTTTTTT.